This TCR beta chain appears in the sequencing data of a study of T-cell reconstitution after alpha-beta-depleted transplantation in children. This clonotype was recorded at least ten times. Its antigen remains unknown. Findings and caveats of the study: Fresh T-cell production supplied most of the T-cell counts and diversity seen one year after transplant. At day 60, the high TCRbeta diversity found in some patients originated from recipient T cells and thymic progenitors that had survived. In patients about two months after transplant, alpha-beta T cells reportedly arose from several hundred expanded graft clones.

The TCRbeta library incorporated unique molecular identifiers. From the PCR reads, TCRdb called clonotypes with MiXCR, one entry per CDR3 protein. The sample carries under 250,000 distinct CDR3 sequences, 20% to 30% recorded once. Germline V gene sequence: CDR1 MNHEY, CDR2 SMNVEV (reference sequence). The CDR3 extends over 12 amino acids. V was clipped by 0 bases and J by 6 bases, with 4 bases between them. The starting material was PBMCs, mostly from graft donor cells, obtained 360 days after TCRalphabeta/CD19-depleted stem cell transplant. The TCR was taken from a female patient between 2 and 15 years old who had a stem cell transplant for congenital amegakaryocytic thrombocytopenia, so the T cells may come from the graft donor. The genes are TRBV27 and TRBJ2-3; D is unresolved. CDR3 region: CASSLSGDTQYF. The CDR3 bases are TGTGCCAGCAGTTTATCGGGGGATACGCAGTATTTT.